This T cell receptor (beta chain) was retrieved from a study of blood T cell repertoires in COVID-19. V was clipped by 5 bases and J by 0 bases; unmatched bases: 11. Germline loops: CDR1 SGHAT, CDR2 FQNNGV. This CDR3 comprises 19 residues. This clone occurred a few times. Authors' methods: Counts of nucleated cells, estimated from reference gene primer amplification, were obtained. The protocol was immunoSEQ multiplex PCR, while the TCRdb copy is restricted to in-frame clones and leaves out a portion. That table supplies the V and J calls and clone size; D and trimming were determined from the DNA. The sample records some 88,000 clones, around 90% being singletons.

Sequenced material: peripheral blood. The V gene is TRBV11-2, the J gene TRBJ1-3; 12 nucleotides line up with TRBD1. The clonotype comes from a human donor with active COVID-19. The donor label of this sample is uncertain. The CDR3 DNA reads TGTGCCAGCAGCCCACGGGACAGGGGGCTTCTTCTCTCTGGAAACACCATATATTTT. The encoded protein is CASSPRDRGLLLSGNTIYF.